This TCR beta chain originates from a study of Tregs in tolerant kidney transplant recipients. Unstimulated Tregs (CD4+CD25+CD127-) and CD4+CD25- non-Tregs were sorted from PBMCs. The study's findings and limits: The most relevant donor-specific Treg TCRbeta repertoire apparently came from expansion with activated donor B cells.

Only one count was recorded for this clone. No antigen is known for it. Measured with immunoSEQ multiplex PCR; TCRdb has only the in-frame clones, and not every one. This sample yields roughly 18,000 clones, of which roughly 82% are seen a single time; 2% to 2.5% belongs to the top ten. Sequencing was done on a sample of Tregs from blood. The TCR was taken from a human donor in good health.

The CDR3 loop is CASSPLPRGGFYNEQFF. In DNA form, the CDR3 reads TGTGCCAGCAGCCCACTCCCGCGGGGGGGCTTCTACAATGAGCAGTTCTTC. This chain links TRBV7-7 with TRBJ2-1; the match to TRBD2 covers 9 bases. Germline V gene data show CDR1 as SSHAT and CDR2 as FNYEAQ (reference sequence). J was trimmed by 3 bases and V by 5 bases; bases with no gene match: 11. CDR3 length: 17 residues.